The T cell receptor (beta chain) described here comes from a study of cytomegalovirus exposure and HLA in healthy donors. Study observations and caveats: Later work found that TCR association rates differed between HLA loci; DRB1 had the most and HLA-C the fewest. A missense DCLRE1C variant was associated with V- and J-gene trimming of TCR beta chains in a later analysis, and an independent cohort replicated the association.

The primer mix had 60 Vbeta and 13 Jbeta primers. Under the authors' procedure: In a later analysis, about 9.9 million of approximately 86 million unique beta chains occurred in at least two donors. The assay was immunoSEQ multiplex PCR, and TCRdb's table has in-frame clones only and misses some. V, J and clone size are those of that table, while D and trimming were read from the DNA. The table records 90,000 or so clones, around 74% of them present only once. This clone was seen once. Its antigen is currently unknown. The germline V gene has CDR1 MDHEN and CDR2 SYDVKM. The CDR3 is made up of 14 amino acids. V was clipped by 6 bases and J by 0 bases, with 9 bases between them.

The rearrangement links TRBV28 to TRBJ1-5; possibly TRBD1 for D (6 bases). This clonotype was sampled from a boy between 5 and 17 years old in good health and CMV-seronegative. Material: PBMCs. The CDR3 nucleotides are TGTGCCAGCAGCGGACAGAGTAGCAATCAGCCCCAGCATTTT. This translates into CASSGQSSNQPQHF.